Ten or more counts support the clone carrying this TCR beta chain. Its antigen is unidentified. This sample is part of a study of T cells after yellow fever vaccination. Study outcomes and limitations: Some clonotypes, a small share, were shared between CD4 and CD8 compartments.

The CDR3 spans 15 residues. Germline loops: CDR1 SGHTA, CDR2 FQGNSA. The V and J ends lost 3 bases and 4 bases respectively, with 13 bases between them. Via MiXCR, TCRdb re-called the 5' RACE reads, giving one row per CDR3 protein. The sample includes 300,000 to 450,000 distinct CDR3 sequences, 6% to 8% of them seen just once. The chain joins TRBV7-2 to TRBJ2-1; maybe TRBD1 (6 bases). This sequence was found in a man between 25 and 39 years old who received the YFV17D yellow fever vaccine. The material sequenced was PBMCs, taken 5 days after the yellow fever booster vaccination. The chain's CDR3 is CASSFDRQPYNEQFF. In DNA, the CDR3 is TGTGCCAGCAGCTTCGACAGGCAACCTTACAATGAGCAGTTCTTC. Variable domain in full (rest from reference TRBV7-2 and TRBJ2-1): GAGVSQSPSNKVTEKGKDVELRCDPISGHTALYWYRQSLGQGLEFLIYFQGNSAPDKSGLPSDRFSAERTGGSVSTLTIQRTQQEDSAVYLCASSFDRQPYNEQFFGPGTRLTVL.